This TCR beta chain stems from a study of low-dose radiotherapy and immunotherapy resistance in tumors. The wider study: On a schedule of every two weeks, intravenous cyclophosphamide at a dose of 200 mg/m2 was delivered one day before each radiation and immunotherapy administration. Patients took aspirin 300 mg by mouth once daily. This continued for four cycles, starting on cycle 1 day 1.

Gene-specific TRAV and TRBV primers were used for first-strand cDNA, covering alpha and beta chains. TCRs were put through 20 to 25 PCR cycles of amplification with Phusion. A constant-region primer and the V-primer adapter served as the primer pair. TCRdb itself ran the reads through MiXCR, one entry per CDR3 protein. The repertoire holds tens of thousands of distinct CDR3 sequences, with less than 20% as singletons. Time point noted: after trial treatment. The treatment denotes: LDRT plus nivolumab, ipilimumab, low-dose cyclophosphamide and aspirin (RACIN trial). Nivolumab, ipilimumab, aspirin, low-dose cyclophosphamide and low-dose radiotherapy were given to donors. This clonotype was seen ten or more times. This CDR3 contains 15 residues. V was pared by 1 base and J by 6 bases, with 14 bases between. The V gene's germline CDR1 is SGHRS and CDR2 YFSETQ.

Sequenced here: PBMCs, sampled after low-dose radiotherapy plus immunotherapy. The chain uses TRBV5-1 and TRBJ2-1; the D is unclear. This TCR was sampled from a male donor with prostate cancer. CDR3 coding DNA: TGCGCCAGCAGCTTGTCCGGTCCCCCGGTCAATGAGCAGTTCTTC. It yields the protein CASSLSGPPVNEQFF.